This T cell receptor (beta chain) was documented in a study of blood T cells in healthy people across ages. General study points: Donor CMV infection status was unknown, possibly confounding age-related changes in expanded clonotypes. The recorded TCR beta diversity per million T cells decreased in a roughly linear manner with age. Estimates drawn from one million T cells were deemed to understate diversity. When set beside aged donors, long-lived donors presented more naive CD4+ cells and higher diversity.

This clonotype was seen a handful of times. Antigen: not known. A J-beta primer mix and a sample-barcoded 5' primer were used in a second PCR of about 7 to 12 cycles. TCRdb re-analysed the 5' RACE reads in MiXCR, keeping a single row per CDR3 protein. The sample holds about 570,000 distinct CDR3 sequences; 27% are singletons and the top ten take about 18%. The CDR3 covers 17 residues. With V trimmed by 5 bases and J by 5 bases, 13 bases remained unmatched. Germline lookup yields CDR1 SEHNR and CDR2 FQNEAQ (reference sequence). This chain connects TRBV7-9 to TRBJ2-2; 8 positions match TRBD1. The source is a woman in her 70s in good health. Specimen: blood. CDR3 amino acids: CASSPGRGQGVTGELFF. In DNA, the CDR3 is TGTGCCAGCAGCCCCGGAAGAGGACAGGGTGTAACCGGGGAGCTGTTTTTT.